These T cell receptor beta chains were read from a single sample in a study of radiotherapy plus CTLA-4 blockade in lung cancer. The data were produced by immunoSEQ multiplex PCR, yet TCRdb's version contains in-frame clones alone and is incomplete. Among 75,000 to 80,000 clones, 70% to 90% were seen once, and the ten largest hold 0.87%. The sample here was peripheral blood, taken from a patient treated with radiotherapy plus ipilimumab. Every receptor here comes from a human donor with non-small cell lung cancer who had stable disease on radiotherapy plus ipilimumab. CDR3s include the opening cysteine and the closing phenylalanine or tryptophan. A D gene is named only where the DNA matches it firmly. For some rows the clone size is stated as once, few or many, or as a class when expanded; others skip it.

- TRBJ2-6 - TRBV6-5 TGTGCCAGCAGGATCGGAGTCTCTGGGGCCAACGTCCTGACTTTC CASRIGVSGANVLTF
- TRBJ2-7 - TRBV10-2 TGCGCCAGCAGCGATCCGGGCCTAAGCTCCTACGAGCAGTACTTC CASSDPGLSSYEQYF
- TRBJ2-1 TRBD2 TRBV2 TGTGCCAGCGTCGAGCGGGGATACAATGAGCAGTTCTTC CASVERGYNEQFF
- TRBJ2-1 TRBD1 TRBV11-2 TGTGCCAGCACTAGACAGGGCCCGAGCTCCTACAATGAGCAGTTCTTC CASTRQGPSSYNEQFF
- TRBJ1-6 - TRBV2 TGTGCCAGCAATCGGAGAGACACTAATTCACCCCTCCACTTT CASNRRDTNSPLHF
- TRBJ2-3 TRBD2 TRBV6-4 TGTGCCAGCAGTGACTCGACTAGCGGGGGAGGACCAGATACGCAGTATTTT CASSDSTSGGGPDTQYF
- TRBJ1-3 TRBD1 TRBV7-9 TGTGCCAGCAGGACAGGGGTCTCTGGAAACACCATATATTTT CASRTGVSGNTIYF
- TRBJ1-5 - TRBV28 TGTGCCAGCAGTGAGGGGGGGGAAGGTCGTTTAGGACAGCCCCAGCATTTT CASSEGGEGRLGQPQHF
- TRBJ2-6 - TRBV6-5 TGTGCCAGCAGAACGCGAGCCACTGGGGCCAACGTCCTGACTTTC CASRTRATGANVLTF
- TRBJ1-4 TRBD1 TRBV7-9 TGTGCCAGCAGCTCTTCCATGGGGACAGGGGGGGAAAAACTGTTTTTT CASSSSMGTGGEKLFF
once TRBJ1-1 - TRBV13 TGTGCCAGCAGCGCCTACCGGGGGGCCTTCACTGAAGCTTTCTTT CASSAYRGAFTEAFF
- TRBJ1-5 TRBD1 TRBV4-2 TGTGCCAGCAGTCCCGGGACAGGGGGCTTTAGCAATCAGCCCCAGCATTTT CASSPGTGGFSNQPQHF
- TRBJ2-7 TRBD1 TRBV19 TGTGCCAGTAGGAGACCCGGGACAGGCAACGAGCAGTACTTC CASRRPGTGNEQYF
- TRBJ1-2 - TRBV19 TGTGCCAGTAGTATGCTGGGACCTAACTATGGCTACACCTTC CASSMLGPNYGYTF
once TRBJ1-1 - TRBV7-2 TGTGCCAGCAGCTTATCGGCGGGGGGAGGCACTGAAGCTTTCTTT CASSLSAGGGTEAFF
few TRBJ2-6 - TRBV4-2 TGTGCCAGCAGCCAATCCCGAGTGGAATCTGGGGCCAACGTCCTGACTTTC CASSQSRVESGANVLTF
- TRBJ2-5 TRBD1 TRBV29-1 TGCAGCGTAATACAGGGGCAAGAGACCCAGTACTTC CSVIQGQETQYF
- TRBJ1-5 TRBD1 TRBV5-1 TGCGCCAGCAGCCCGGGGGACAGAAGTATAAGCAATCAGCCCCAGCATTTT CASSPGDRSISNQPQHF
- TRBJ1-2 - TRBV7-9 TGTGCCAGCAGCACCCTACCCTTGGTCGGCTACACCTTC CASSTLPLVGYTF
- TRBJ1-1 - TRBV6-1 TGTGCAAGTACGGGGTTGGACACTGAAGCTTTCTTT CASTGLDTEAFF
- TRBJ1-2 - TRBV18 TGTGCCAGCTCACCGAACGCTCCCCCCTATGGCTACACCTTC CASSPNAPPYGYTF
once TRBJ2-7 - TRBV5-1 TGCGCCAGCAGCTTCGAGCAGCGGCAAATTTCCTACGAGCAGTACTTC CASSFEQRQISYEQYF
- TRBJ2-5 - TRBV9 TGTGCCAGCAGCCCCCAGGGGGGGACCAAAGAGACCCAGTACTTC CASSPQGGTKETQYF
- TRBJ2-2 - TRBV9 TGTGCCAGCAGTTCTAGGCGGAGCCCGAGGACCGGGGAGCTGTTTTTT CASSSRRSPRTGELFF
- TRBJ1-1 - TRBV9 TGTGCCAGCAGCGTAGTCCCCCTCGGCCACTCAGCGGTTGAAGCTTTCTTT CASSVVPLGHSAVEAFF
- TRBJ2-7 - TRBV4-2 TGTGCCAGCAGCCAAGCTTTCACTTTAGACCGCTCCTACGAGCAGTACTTC CASSQAFTLDRSYEQYF
- TRBJ2-1 - TRBV15 TGTGCCACCAGCAGGGAGTTTGACAATGAGCAGTTCTTC CATSREFDNEQFF
- TRBJ2-1 TRBD2 TRBV7-8 TGTGCCAGCAGCTTAGAGCCTAGCGGGGGGTACTCCTACAATGAGCAGTTCTTC CASSLEPSGGYSYNEQFF
- TRBJ2-5 - TRBV27 TGTGCCAGCAGGCCCTTAGGGGAAGGGGAGACCCAGTACTTC CASRPLGEGETQYF
once TRBJ2-5 - TRBV5-1 TGCGCCAGCAGCACAAGACAGTCCCAAGAGACCCAGTACTTC CASSTRQSQETQYF
- TRBJ2-1 TRBD1 TRBV7-3 TGTGCCAGCAGCTTGCAGGGGGCCGGCAATGAGCAGTTCTTC CASSLQGAGNEQFF
once TRBJ2-7 TRBD1 TRBV5-4 TGTGCCAGCAGCTCAGCCGGCCGACAGGGGGCGACCGGGGAGCAGTACTTC CASSSAGRQGATGEQYF
- TRBJ2-7 - TRBV4-1 TGCGCCAGCAGCCAACCGGGACACAGCTCCTACGAGCAGTACTTC CASSQPGHSSYEQYF
- TRBJ1-4 - TRBV9 TGTGCCAGCAGCGTAGGCCCAGGGAGAGAAAAACTGTTTTTT CASSVGPGREKLFF
- TRBJ1-2 - TRBV13 TGTGCCAGCAGCTTGGGCAAGAACCCCCACTATGGCTACACCTTC CASSLGKNPHYGYTF
once TRBJ1-6 - TRBV7-9 TGTGCCAGCAGCTTAGAGGGGTCCCTCCACTTT CASSLEGSLHF
- TRBJ2-7 - TRBV15 TGTGCCACCACCAAGAGGGGGATCCACGAGCAGTACTTC CATTKRGIHEQYF
- TRBJ2-2 TRBD1 TRBV7-8 TGTGCCAGCACCTCCGGGACAGTGAACACCGGGGAGCTGTTTTTT CASTSGTVNTGELFF
- TRBJ1-4 - TRBV28 TGTGCCAGCAGTTTCGGGGCAGTCTATGAAAAACTGTTTTTT CASSFGAVYEKLFF
- TRBJ2-3 TRBD2 TRBV5-1 TGCGCCAGCAGCTTGAGTAGCGGGCCCCGCACAGATACGCAGTATTTT CASSLSSGPRTDTQYF
- TRBJ1-1 - TRBV28 TGTGCCAGCAGTTTAGGGAACACTGAAGCTTTCTTT CASSLGNTEAFF
- TRBJ2-1 TRBD2 TRBV9 TGTGCCAGCAGCGTAGGTCAGGCGGCGGGGGATGAGCAGTTCTTC CASSVGQAAGDEQFF
- TRBJ1-2 TRBD1 TRBV6-1 TGTGCCAGCAGTTTACAGGGGGCCTATGGCTACACCTTC CASSLQGAYGYTF
- TRBJ1-3 - TRBV28 TGTGCCAGCAGTTTAGCCCCAGGGACTTACGGAAACACCATATATTTT CASSLAPGTYGNTIYF
- TRBJ2-2 - TRBV27 TGTGCCAGCAGTTTTTCAAGTACCGGGGAGCTGTTTTTT CASSFSSTGELFF
- TRBJ2-5 - TRBV18 TGTGCCAGCTCACCATTGGGTGCAAGAGGAGAGACCCAGTACTTC CASSPLGARGETQYF